This TCR beta chain is from a study of blood T cell repertoires in COVID-19. Overall study context: Sites in the United States, Italy and Spain provided acute and convalescent COVID-19 samples.

The age range of participants was about 18 to 95 years, with residence in more than 20 US areas. Categorization into cohorts depended on clinical history that participants reported. The CDR3 is 14 residues long. CDR1 and CDR2 (germline): MDHEN, SYDVKM. Unmatched junction bases numbered 11, after V lost 6 bases and J lost 9 bases. Clones were sequenced by immunoSEQ multiplex PCR, and TCRdb holds only the in-frame ones, with some missing. The top ten hold about 1.7% of the sample, which has 280,000 or so clones, 90% seen once. V and J are TRBV28 and TRBJ2-7, with 10 bases that match TRBD1. The sequenced sample was PBMCs or T cells enriched from blood (not recorded which). This sequence originates from a woman between 18 and 30 years old with acute COVID-19. CDR3 loop: CASRRTGGEKGQYF. In nucleotides, the CDR3 is TGTGCCAGCAGACGGACAGGGGGAGAGAAAGGGCAGTACTTC.